This T cell receptor beta chain is from a study of blood T cell repertoires in COVID-19. In the study overall: PBMCs, B-cell-depleted T cells, or T cells provided the cDNA or gDNA that made up the material.

Some clones are missing from TCRdb's copy, which holds only in-frame ones; the method was immunoSEQ multiplex PCR. The sample has just over 300,000 clones; about nine tenths are singletons. A note on this clone: Other DNA sequences from this sample encode an identical CDR3 as well.

Researchers sorted participants into cohorts using their self-reported clinical history. Donors of Cohort 3 who recovered were those that had two negative PCRs, clearance, or symptom resolution. The clonotype originates from a woman younger than 35 who had recovered from COVID-19. Sequencing was carried out using PBMCs or T cells enriched from blood (not recorded which).

CDR3: CASSFGQGREKLFF. In DNA form, the CDR3 reads TGTGCCAGCAGCTTCGGACAGGGAAGAGAAAAACTGTTTTTT. The chain recombines TRBV7-9 with TRBJ1-4, with 8 bases identical to TRBD1. V dropped 3 bases and J dropped 8; count of bases not matched to a gene: 5. Germline CDR1 and CDR2: SEHNR and FQNEAQ (reference sequence). This CDR3 has 14 amino acids.